The 17 T cell receptor beta chains below were found in one sample sequenced in a study. Assay used: immunoSEQ multiplex PCR; TCRdb lists only in-frame clones, some missing. In the table there are about 68,000 clones, 90% to 95% of which are singletons. Material: PBMCs. The origin of the receptors is a man aged 35-49 years with rheumatoid arthritis.

The chain has TRBV7-2 and TRBJ2-2; 7 nucleotides agree with TRBD1. The CDR3 spans 15 residues. The J segment lost 3 bases and the V segment lost 5 bases, leaving 6 bases of the junction unmatched. CDR1 SGHTA and CDR2 FQGNSA come from the germline V gene. The CDR3 reads CASSTTGKYTGELFF. The DNA for the CDR3 is TGTGCCAGCAGCACGACAGGGAAGTACACCGGGGAGCTGTTTTTT.

The gene calls are TRBV5-6 and TRBJ2-3, with D possibly TRBD2 on 6 matching bases. Germline V gene sequence: CDR1 SGHDT, CDR2 YYEEEE. Trimming stripped 0 bases from V and 0 bases from J, with 8 bases between. There are 15 residues in the CDR3. CDR3 nucleotide sequence: TGTGCCAGCAGCTTGGTGGGGGGTAGCACAGATACGCAGTATTTT. Translating gives CASSLVGGSTDTQYF.

J is TRBJ1-4 and V is TRBV7-9, with 7 bases that match TRBD1. V lost 5 bases, J lost 7 bases, and 10 bases stayed unmatched. Germline CDR1 is SEHNR and CDR2 is FQNEAQ (reference sequence). This CDR3 is built from 15 residues. Here the CDR3 reads CASSPGTAGGEKLFF. CDR3 nucleotides: TGTGCCAGCAGCCCCGGGACAGCCGGGGGTGAAAAACTGTTTTTT.

The gene calls are TRBV4-1 and TRBJ2-5; 7 bases fit TRBD2. Germline CDR1 MGHRA, CDR2 YSYEKL. This CDR3 region has 15 residues. V lost 4 bases to trimming and J lost 5 bases; unmatched junction nucleotides: 10. CDR3 residues: CASSLFGTGGETQYF. The CDR3 DNA follows: TGCGCCAGCAGCCTCTTCGGGACGGGAGGTGAGACCCAGTACTTC.

The chain links TRBV7-9 to TRBJ2-5; 7 bases match TRBD2. The germline CDR1 and CDR2 sequences are SEHNR and FQNEAQ (reference sequence). This CDR3 has 16 residues. Trimming removed 5 bases from V and 9 bases from J; junction bases left unmatched: 18. This CDR3 is CASSLEGGVAFGAQYF. CDR3 DNA sequence: TGTGCCAGCAGCCTGGAGGGAGGGGTCGCGTTTGGGGCCCAGTACTTC.

This chain uses TRBV15 with TRBJ2-5; D remains unclear. V lost 0 bases, J lost 5 bases, and 16 bases lay in between. The germline V gene has CDR1 LNHNV and CDR2 YYDKDF (reference sequence). The CDR3 sequence is 16 residues long. Written as DNA, the CDR3 is TGTGCCACCAGCAGAGAGCCTCAGACACCGGGTGAGACCCAGTACTTC. Translated: CATSREPQTPGETQYF. The full variable domain, in which reference TRBV15 and TRBJ2-5 provide the parts outside the CDR3, is DAMVIQNPRYQVTQFGKPVTLSCSQTLNHNVMYWYQQKSSQAPKLLFHYYDKDFNNEADTPDNFQSRRPNTSFCFLDIRSPGLGDTAMYLCATSREPQTPGETQYFGPGTRLLVL.

This rearrangement joins TRBV28 to TRBJ2-7; the match to TRBD2 covers 7 bases. After removal of 2 bases from V and 6 bases from J, the junction contained 7 bases not matched to a gene. The CDR3 extends over 14 amino acids. Germline CDR1 reads MDHEN; CDR2 reads SYDVKM. CDR3 DNA: TGTGCCAGCAGTTTACGGGGGGTTGAGTGCGAGCAGTACTTC. This sequence encodes CASSLRGVECEQYF.

The chain joins TRBV23-1 to TRBJ2-3; 8 nucleotides agree with TRBD1. TRBV23-1 is an ORF; its function is uncertain. V gave up 3 bases and J gave up 3 bases; unmatched junction bases: 5. This CDR3 has 15 residues. In DNA form, the CDR3 reads TGCGCCAGCAGTCACTACGACAGGGGAACAGATACGCAGTATTTT. It translates to CASSHYDRGTDTQYF.

J is TRBJ1-2 and V is TRBV7-2; no definite D call. Germline V gives CDR1 SGHTA, CDR2 FQGNSA. This CDR3 is built from 13 residues. Trimming stripped 1 base from V and 0 bases from J, with 3 bases between. The CDR3 region is CASSLGPNYGYTF. The CDR3 DNA follows: TGTGCCAGCAGCTTAGGGCCTAACTATGGCTACACCTTC.

The chain carries TRBV19 and TRBJ1-5; 8 bases align to TRBD1. The CDR3 length is 14 residues. Trimming at V came to 4 bases and at J to 6 bases, leaving 5 bases not matched to a gene. Germline-derived CDR1 and CDR2 are LNHDA and SQIVND (reference sequence). The CDR3 spells CASSTGGGFQPQHF. The CDR3 DNA is TGTGCCAGTAGTACAGGGGGCGGCTTTCAGCCCCAGCATTTT.

This clone was picked up one time. The V and J genes are TRBV19 and TRBJ1-1; D perhaps matches TRBD1 (6 bases). The V and J ends lost 3 bases and 8 bases respectively, with 13 bases between them. From germline, CDR1 is LNHDA and CDR2 SQIVND (reference sequence). CDR3 size: 13 residues. This CDR3 is CASSILGASEAFF. CDR3 coding DNA: TGTGCCAGTAGTATTCTGGGGGCTTCCGAAGCTTTCTTT.

V and J are TRBV29-1 and TRBJ2-3; D not certain. The CDR3 has 12 residues. Trimming removed 1 base at V and 5 bases at J, with 7 bases between. The germline CDR1 and CDR2 sequences are SQVTM and ANQGSEA. The CDR3 nucleotides are TGCAGCGTTGAAGGTTACAAAGATACGCAGTATTTT. Translation: CSVEGYKDTQYF.

This chain uses TRBV19 with TRBJ1-4; D is ambiguous. The germline CDR1 and CDR2 sequences are LNHDA and SQIVND (reference sequence). This CDR3 region has 13 residues. Trimming cost V 5 bases and J 8 bases, with 12 bases left between them. The CDR3: CASSPRTREKLFF. For the CDR3, the DNA is TGTGCCAGTAGTCCCCGCACCCGGGAAAAACTGTTTTTT.

This clone was found a few times. The J gene is TRBJ2-1, the V gene TRBV27, with TRBD2 matching 7 bases. CDR1 and CDR2 (germline): MNHEY, SMNVEV (reference sequence). There are 16 residues in the CDR3. V lost 4 bases and J lost 0; bases outside the gene matches: 6. CDR3 region: CASSSLGGSSYNEQFF. DNA for the CDR3: TGTGCCAGCAGTTCCCTAGGCGGGAGCTCCTACAATGAGCAGTTCTTC.

V and J are TRBV30 and TRBJ2-1; possibly TRBD1 for D (5 bases). The V gene's germline CDR1 is GTSNPN and CDR2 SVGIG (reference sequence). This CDR3 has 12 residues. V lost 0 bases, J lost 10 bases, and 10 bases lay in between. The CDR3 reads CAWSVSQGEQFF. Written as DNA, the CDR3 is TGTGCCTGGAGTGTAAGTCAGGGCGAGCAGTTCTTC.

The chain links TRBV29-1 to TRBJ1-1; D possibly corresponds to TRBD1 (5 bases). Trimming stripped 5 bases from V and 5 bases from J, with 18 bases between. Per germline, CDR1 SQVTM and CDR2 ANQGSEA. The CDR3 loop spans 14 amino acids. This CDR3 reads CSVSTGLGRTEAFF. In nucleotides, the CDR3 is TGCAGCGTTTCTACAGGTCTTGGACGGACTGAAGCTTTCTTT. Using reference TRBV29-1 and TRBJ1-1 for the parts outside the CDR3, the full variable domain is SAVISQKPSRDICQRGTSLTIQCQVDSQVTMMFWYRQQPGQSLTLIATANQGSEATYESGFVIDKFPISRPNLTFSTLTVSNMSPEDSSIYLCSVSTGLGRTEAFFGQGTRLTVV.

The chain uses TRBV12-3 or TRBV12-4 and TRBJ2-6; D not certain. Between the trimmed V and J ends, which lost 2 bases and 4 bases, there was a span of 3 bases. This CDR3 is 13 amino acids long. The CDR3 sequence is CASSLSGANVLTF. CDR3 nucleotide sequence: TGTGCCAGCAGTTTAAGCGGGGCCAACGTCCTGACTTTC.